Presented here are 24 T cell receptor beta chains from one specimen sequenced in a study of T cell changes during pregnancy in multiple sclerosis. Produced via immunoSEQ multiplex PCR; TCRdb's table is partial and in-frame only. The table has 60,000 to 65,000 clones, around 91% seen once. The sample consisted of peripheral blood, taken in the second trimester of pregnancy. The receptors stem from a female donor in good health, enrolled as a control in a pregnancy study.

This chain uses TRBV12-5 with TRBJ2-7; a weak D match, TRBD1 (6 bases). There are 15 residues in the CDR3. V was pared by 6 bases and J by 5 bases, with 20 bases between. Per germline, CDR1 LGHNT and CDR2 FRNRAP. The CDR3 DNA follows: TGTGCTAGTGGAATCAGGACAGAGGGGATTAACGAGCAGTACTTC. Its protein is CASGIRTEGINEQYF.

In DNA, the CDR3 is TGTGCCAGCAGCTTTCGACAGGGTTACAATGAAAAACTGTTTTTT. Its translation is CASSFRQGYNEKLFF. The genes are TRBV5-4 and TRBJ1-4, with 7 bases fitting TRBD1. Germline V CDR1 and CDR2: SGHNT, YYREEE (reference sequence). The CDR3 is 15 residues long. J gave up 5 bases and V 2 bases, and 6 bases lay outside the gene matches. Full variable domain (rest looked up from reference TRBV5-4 and TRBJ1-4): ETGVTQSPTHLIKTRGQQVTLRCSSQSGHNTVSWYQQALGQGPQFIFQYYREEENGRGNFPPRFSGLQFPNYSSELNVNALELDDSALYLCASSFRQGYNEKLFFGSGTQLSVL.

The chain recombines TRBV6-5 with TRBJ2-2, with D maybe TRBD1 (5 bases). V was cut by 3 bases and J by 2 bases, with 7 bases left in between. The CDR3 loop spans 14 amino acids. Germline lookup yields CDR1 MNHEY and CDR2 SVGAGI. CDR3 bases: TGTGCCAGCAGTTATGACAGTAACACCGGGGAGCTGTTTTTT. Protein sequence: CASSYDSNTGELFF.

The chain recombines TRBV2 with TRBJ1-1; 8 nucleotides agree with TRBD1. CDR3 length: 14 amino acids. Germline assignment: CDR1 SNHLY and CDR2 FYNNEI. Losses at the gene ends were 5 bases for V and 6 bases for J; bases not matched to a gene: 8. The CDR3 DNA reads as TGTGCCAGCAGTCCAACCCCGGGACAGGCTGAAGCTTTCTTT. It is translated as CASSPTPGQAEAFF.

This chain links TRBV6-5 with TRBJ1-1; TRBD1 is a possible D gene (5 bases). Trimming pared 7 bases from V and 3 bases from J, leaving 9 bases between. Germline loops: CDR1 MNHEY, CDR2 SVGAGI. This CDR3 is built from 12 residues. CDR3 amino acids: CASKGQYTEAFF. The CDR3 DNA sequence: TGTGCCAGCAAGGGGCAATACACTGAAGCTTTCTTT.

This rearrangement joins TRBV28 to TRBJ1-1; D is perhaps TRBD1 (6 bases). This CDR3 is 14 amino acids long. Per germline, CDR1 MDHEN and CDR2 SYDVKM. Trimming cost V 5 bases and J 11 bases, with 21 bases left between them. The DNA of the CDR3 is TGTGCCAGCAGTCCGCCCACCCCAGGGGTGTCGGCTTTCTTT. Amino acids: CASSPPTPGVSAFF.

The chain recombines TRBV7-2 with TRBJ2-4, with TRBD1 matching over 8 bases. V shed 5 bases and J 7 bases; nucleotides not matched to a gene: 13. The CDR3 covers 16 residues. Germline lookup yields CDR1 SGHTA and CDR2 FQGNSA. The CDR3 DNA reads as TGTGCCAGCAGCCTCGGACAGGGATTTGTGGCGAACATTCAGTACTTC. Amino acids: CASSLGQGFVANIQYF.

V gene TRBV5-1 combines with J gene TRBJ2-7, with 7 bases that match TRBD1. Losses at the gene ends were 3 bases for V and 2 bases for J; bases not matched to a gene: 11. Germline V gene data show CDR1 as SGHRS and CDR2 as YFSETQ. There are 16 residues in the CDR3. As DNA, the CDR3 is TGCGCCAGCAGCTCACACACTGACAGGGCCCCCTACGAGCAGTACTTC. Protein sequence: CASSSHTDRAPYEQYF.

Concerning this clone: One end of the junction is discordant with germline, which a read error may explain. The chain combines TRBV7-7 with TRBJ2-1; 8 bases line up with TRBD1. This CDR3 region has 14 residues. The germline gives CDR1 SSHAT, CDR2 FNYEAQ (reference sequence). CDR3 protein: CASSALTGVGEQFF. In DNA form, the CDR3 reads TGTGCTAGCAGTGCACTGACAGGGGTTGGTGAGCAGTTCTTC.

J is TRBJ1-1 and V is TRBV18; D may be TRBD1 (6 bases). The V end was cut by 4 bases, the J end by 2 bases, with 14 bases between. CDR1 is KGHSH, CDR2 LQKENI, per germline. The CDR3 consists of 15 residues. The CDR3 is CASSQADSPNTEAFF. The CDR3 bases are TGTGCCAGCTCACAAGCGGACAGCCCTAACACTGAAGCTTTCTTT.

The chain carries TRBV5-1 and TRBJ2-1; 8 nucleotides agree with TRBD2. The germline V gene has CDR1 SGHRS and CDR2 YFSETQ. V shed 3 bases and J 3 bases; nucleotides not matched to a gene: 8. CDR3 size: 16 residues. Here the CDR3 DNA reads TGCGCCAGCAGCTCCTCCGCGGGGGGAAACTACAATGAGCAGTTCTTC. Its protein is CASSSSAGGNYNEQFF.

This chain links TRBV5-1 with TRBJ2-1; 8 nucleotides line up with TRBD2. The CDR3 extends over 17 amino acids. J was trimmed by 2 bases and V by 3 bases; bases with no gene match: 10. Germline CDR1 and CDR2: SGHRS and YFSETQ. The CDR3 loop is CASSSGDGGGTYNEQFF. In nucleotides, the CDR3 is TGCGCCAGCAGCTCCGGTGATGGCGGGGGGACCTACAATGAGCAGTTCTTC.

The chain is built from TRBV10-3 and TRBJ1-4; D remains ambiguous. Trimming cost V 3 bases and J 2 bases, with 13 bases left between them. Germline V lookup: CDR1 ENHRY, CDR2 SYGVKD. This CDR3 contains 16 residues. CDR3 sequence reads: CAISDRRIPTNEKLFF. The DNA of the CDR3 is TGTGCCATCAGTGACCGGAGAATTCCTACTAATGAAAAACTGTTTTTT.

The chain couples TRBV6-1 to TRBJ2-1, with 9 bases that match TRBD2. The V gene's germline CDR1 is MNHNS and CDR2 SASEGT. The CDR3 totals 16 residues. Trimming cost V 4 bases and J 8 bases; bases outside gene matches: 12. The CDR3 region is CASSARDPSGMDEQFF. The CDR3 DNA reads as TGTGCCAGCAGTGCCCGGGACCCTAGCGGGATGGATGAGCAGTTCTTC.

The chain is built from TRBV11-2 and TRBJ1-2; 8 bases line up with TRBD1. The length of the CDR3 is 15 residues. Trimming took 0 bases from V and 4 from J; bases not matched to a gene: 4. Germline V gene lookup returns CDR1 SGHAT and CDR2 FQNNGV. The CDR3 sequence is CASSLDRTGTYGYTF. The CDR3, as DNA: TGTGCCAGCAGCTTAGACCGGACAGGGACCTATGGCTACACCTTC.

This clone was recorded a few times. The chain employs TRBV27 and TRBJ1-6, with TRBD1 as a possible D gene (6 bases). V lost 4 bases and J 7 bases, leaving 11 bases between the germline ends. The V gene's germline CDR1 is MNHEY and CDR2 SMNVEV (reference sequence). The CDR3 sequence is 14 residues long. CDR3 coding DNA: TGTGCCAGCAGTTACCGGACAGTAAATTCACCCCTCCACTTT. It is translated as CASSYRTVNSPLHF.

The V and J genes are TRBV4-1 and TRBJ2-1, with D possibly being TRBD1 (5 bases). Trimming shortened V by 5 bases and J by 0 bases, and 8 bases separated the two germline ends. The CDR3 contains 14 residues. Germline CDR1 reads MGHRA; CDR2 reads YSYEKL. The chain's CDR3 is CASSGQVSYNEQFF. In nucleotides, the CDR3 is TGCGCCAGCAGCGGACAAGTCTCCTACAATGAGCAGTTCTTC.

The chain joins TRBV9 to TRBJ2-1, with D maybe TRBD1 (6 bases). The CDR3 spans 16 residues. Trimming left V 4 bases short and J 0 bases short, with 14 bases between. Per the germline V gene, CDR1 is SGDLS and CDR2 is YYNGEE. In DNA, the CDR3 is TGTGCCAGCAGCTCCAGGGACATGAGCTCCTACAATGAGCAGTTCTTC. Its protein is CASSSRDMSSYNEQFF. The full variable domain, with the rest looked up from reference TRBV9 and TRBJ2-1, is DSGVTQTPKHLITATGQRVTLRCSPRSGDLSVYWYQQSLDQGLQFLIQYYNGEERAKGNILERFSAQQFPDLHSELNLSSLELGDSALYFCASSSRDMSSYNEQFFGPGTRLTVL.

This clone has just a few counts. This rearrangement joins TRBV14 to TRBJ2-2, with a possible D match to TRBD1 (5 bases). CDR1 SGHDN and CDR2 FVKESK come from the germline V gene. Between the trimmed V and J ends, which lost 5 bases and 5 bases, there was a span of 9 bases. The CDR3 loop spans 13 amino acids. The CDR3 loop is CASSMGLTGELFF. The CDR3 region has the DNA TGTGCCAGCAGCATGGGGCTAACCGGGGAGCTGTTTTTT.

This chain joins TRBV7-2 and TRBJ2-5, with D possibly TRBD1 on 6 matching bases. Germline V CDR1 and CDR2: SGHTA, FQGNSA. V was shortened by 7 bases and J by 4 bases, with 13 bases between the two germline ends. The CDR3 consists of 13 residues. CDR3 DNA: TGTGCCAGCAAGCCAGGGGTTGGAGAGACCCAGTACTTC. The encoded protein is CASKPGVGETQYF.

The rearrangement uses TRBV19 and TRBJ2-1, with D hard to call. Germline V gene sequence: CDR1 LNHDA, CDR2 SQIVND (reference sequence). The ends were cut back, 5 bases at V and 3 bases at J, with 8 bases in the middle. There are 13 residues in the CDR3. The CDR3 DNA is TGTGCCAGTAGTGTGCTAGTCTACAATGAGCAGTTCTTC. Its translation is CASSVLVYNEQFF.

V is TRBV7-9 and J is TRBJ1-2; D is perhaps TRBD1 (6 bases). V lost 4 bases and J 0 bases, leaving 12 bases between the germline ends. CDR1 and CDR2 (germline): SEHNR, FQNEAQ (reference sequence). The CDR3 has 15 residues. CDR3 amino acids: CASSSLRGSNYGYTF. The DNA of the CDR3 is TGTGCCAGCAGCTCCCTCAGGGGATCTAACTATGGCTACACCTTC.

V gene TRBV2 combines with J gene TRBJ2-5, with unresolved D. The length of the CDR3 is 11 residues. V shed 7 bases and J shed 2 bases, with 5 bases lying between them. Germline CDR1 SNHLY, CDR2 FYNNEI. In nucleotides, the CDR3 is TGTGCCAGCACCATTCAAGAGACCCAGTACTTC. As protein: CASTIQETQYF.

A remark on this clone: The identical CDR3 is also encoded by other nucleotide sequences in the sample. The chain employs TRBV2 and TRBJ2-7, with TRBD1 as a possible D gene (6 bases). V lost 4 bases, J lost 4 bases, and 8 bases lay in between. The CDR3 runs 12 residues. Germline-derived CDR1 and CDR2 are SNHLY and FYNNEI. CDR3 in amino acids: CASSADSYEQYF. The CDR3 coding sequence is TGTGCCAGCAGTGCGGACAGTTACGAGCAGTACTTC.